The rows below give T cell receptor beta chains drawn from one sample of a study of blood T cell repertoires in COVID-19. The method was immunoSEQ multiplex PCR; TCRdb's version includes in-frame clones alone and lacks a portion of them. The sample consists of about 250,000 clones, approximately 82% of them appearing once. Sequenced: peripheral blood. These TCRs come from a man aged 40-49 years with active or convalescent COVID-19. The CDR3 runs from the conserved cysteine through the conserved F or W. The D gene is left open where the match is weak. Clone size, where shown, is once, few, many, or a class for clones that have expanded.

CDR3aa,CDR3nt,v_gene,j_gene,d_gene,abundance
CASSQAPIVAGQTTTGELFF,TGTGCCAGCAGCCAAGCCCCAATTGTCGCGGGACAGACGACTACAGGGGAGCTGTTTTTT,TRBV4-2,TRBJ2-2,-,-
CASSQVAGRAETQYF,TGTGCCAGCAGCCAAGTTGCGGGGAGGGCTGAGACCCAGTACTTC,TRBV3-1/TRBV3-2,TRBJ2-5,TRBD2,-
CASSVDIAGGPTDTQYF,TGTGCCAGCAGCGTAGATATAGCGGGGGGGCCCACAGATACGCAGTATTTT,TRBV9,TRBJ2-3,TRBD2,-
CASSPMPATGNSPLHF,TGTGCCAGCTCACCGATGCCCGCGACAGGGAATTCACCCCTCCACTTT,TRBV18,TRBJ1-6,TRBD1,-
CATSETGGQEDTQYF,TGTGCCACCAGTGAAACGGGGGGGCAGGAAGATACGCAGTATTTT,TRBV24-1,TRBJ2-3,TRBD2,-
CASSYGTGINTEAFF,TGTGCCAGCAGTTACGGGACAGGTATTAACACTGAAGCTTTCTTT,TRBV6-5,TRBJ1-1,TRBD1,-
CASSQGQVGYTF,TGTGCCAGCAGCCAAGGACAGGTGGGCTACACCTTC,TRBV3-1/TRBV3-2,TRBJ1-2,-,-
CASSSGQDYEQYF,TGCGCCAGCAGCTCGGGACAGGACTACGAGCAGTACTTC,TRBV5-1,TRBJ2-7,TRBD1,few
CASSSYTSGESPNYEQYF,TGCGCCAGCAGCTCATACACATCAGGGGAATCCCCCAACTACGAGCAGTACTTC,TRBV5-1,TRBJ2-7,-,-
CASSQEGTGIWEQFF,TGTGCCAGCAGCCAAGAAGGGACAGGGATTTGGGAGCAGTTCTTC,TRBV4-2,TRBJ2-1,TRBD1,-
CASRAGQGRYTF,TGTGCCAGCAGGGCGGGACAGGGTCGCTACACCTTC,TRBV12-3/TRBV12-4,TRBJ1-2,TRBD1,-
CASSTTSGSDTQYF,TGTGCCAGTAGTACGACTAGCGGCTCAGATACGCAGTATTTT,TRBV19,TRBJ2-3,TRBD2,-
CASSLAGEAYEQYF,TGTGCCAGCAGTTTAGCCGGGGAGGCCTACGAGCAGTACTTC,TRBV27,TRBJ2-7,-,-
CASSYWGVNTEAFF,TGTGCCAGCAGTTACTGGGGGGTGAACACTGAAGCTTTCTTT,TRBV6-5,TRBJ1-1,-,-
CASSLAPNTNYGYTF,TGCGCCAGCAGCTTGGCCCCGAACACTAACTATGGCTACACCTTC,TRBV5-1,TRBJ1-2,-,-
CATSDGSGSGNTIYF,TGTGCCACCAGTGATGGATCGGGCTCTGGAAACACCATATATTTT,TRBV24-1,TRBJ1-3,-,-
CASSHYRTGGVDEQYF,TGCGCCAGCAGCCATTACCGGACAGGGGGAGTAGACGAGCAGTACTTC,TRBV4-1,TRBJ2-7,TRBD1,-
CARSADRASGNTIYF,TGTGCCAGAAGTGCCGACAGGGCCTCTGGAAACACCATATATTTT,TRBV5-3,TRBJ1-3,TRBD1,-
CASSLGTGKNEKLFF,TGTGCCAGCAGCTTGGGAACAGGGAAGAATGAAAAACTGTTTTTT,TRBV5-8,TRBJ1-4,-,-
CASKRGHSAGEAFF,TGCGCCAGCAAAAGAGGACACTCAGCGGGTGAAGCTTTCTTT,TRBV4-1,TRBJ1-1,-,-
CASSPEGANTEAFF,TGTGCCAGCTCACCCGAGGGGGCGAACACTGAAGCTTTCTTT,TRBV18,TRBJ1-1,TRBD1,-
CASSDAAATGGASGYTF,TGTGCCAGCAGTGACGCGGCGGCTACAGGGGGCGCATCGGGCTACACCTTC,TRBV6-1,TRBJ1-2,TRBD1,-
CASSSRALGQTSEQFF,TGTGCCAGCAGCTCCCGGGCCTTGGGACAAACGTCGGAGCAGTTCTTC,TRBV3-1/TRBV3-2,TRBJ2-1,-,-
CASSGQTDAYTEAFF,TGTGCCAGCAGTGGCCAAACAGATGCATACACTGAAGCTTTCTTT,TRBV25-1,TRBJ1-1,-,-
CASSQESQSNTEAFF,TGCGCCAGCAGCCAAGAGTCACAGTCGAACACTGAAGCTTTCTTT,TRBV4-1,TRBJ1-1,-,-
CASSLTGSGELFF,TGTGCCAGCAGCCTTACAGGGTCCGGGGAGCTGTTTTTT,TRBV7-3,TRBJ2-2,-,-
CSAAQGVQQFF,TGCAGTGCCGCACAGGGCGTGCAGCAGTTCTTC,TRBV20-1,TRBJ2-1,-,-
CASSLRAGGHNEQFF,TGTGCCAGCAGCTTGAGAGCGGGGGGACACAATGAGCAGTTCTTC,TRBV7-2,TRBJ2-1,TRBD2,few
CAWGQGDQPQHF,TGTGCCTGGGGGCAGGGGGATCAGCCCCAGCATTTT,TRBV30,TRBJ1-5,TRBD1,-
CASSPRDREEKLFF,TGTGCCAGCAGCCCCCGGGACAGGGAAGAAAAACTGTTTTTT,TRBV7-9,TRBJ1-4,TRBD1,-
CSVSRSGGTDTQYF,TGCAGCGTTTCGAGGAGCGGGGGCACAGATACGCAGTATTTT,TRBV29-1,TRBJ2-3,TRBD2,-
CASSTFGTSGGKETQYF,TGTGCCAGCAGCACCTTCGGGACTAGCGGGGGGAAGGAGACCCAGTACTTC,TRBV9,TRBJ2-5,TRBD2,-
CASSLGTSGRPNIQYF,TGTGCCAGCAGCCTCGGGACTAGCGGGCGTCCAAACATTCAGTACTTC,TRBV6-2/TRBV6-3,TRBJ2-4,TRBD2,-
CASSTTSGYGSPLHF,TGTGCCAGTAGTACAACCTCAGGGTACGGTTCACCCCTCCACTTT,TRBV19,TRBJ1-6,-,-
CASSVRGENTGELFF,TGTGCCAGCAGCGTTCGGGGGGAGAACACCGGGGAGCTGTTTTTT,TRBV9,TRBJ2-2,TRBD2,-
CASSPSSGGVHTQYF,TGTGCCAGCAGCCCTTCTAGCGGGGGGGTCCATACGCAGTATTTT,TRBV28,TRBJ2-3,TRBD2,once
CASSPDREYSNQPQHF,TGTGCCAGTAGTCCCGACAGGGAATATAGCAATCAGCCCCAGCATTTT,TRBV19,TRBJ1-5,TRBD1,once
CASSQRTGYSNQPQHF,TGCGCCAGCAGCCAGAGAACAGGGTATAGCAATCAGCCCCAGCATTTT,TRBV4-1,TRBJ1-5,-,-
CASSRTVQETQYF,TGTGCCAGCAGCCGGACTGTTCAAGAGACCCAGTACTTC,TRBV5-6,TRBJ2-5,-,few
CASSVGGIGEKLFF,TGTGCCAGCAGCGTAGGAGGGATTGGGGAAAAACTGTTTTTT,TRBV9,TRBJ1-4,-,-
CASSFGQGTYNEQFF,TGTGCCAGCAGCTTTGGACAGGGAACCTACAATGAGCAGTTCTTC,TRBV7-6,TRBJ2-1,TRBD1,-
CASSFYSGNTIYF,TGTGCCAGCAGCTTTTATTCTGGAAACACCATATATTTT,TRBV7-6,TRBJ1-3,-,-
CASSSYNQPQHF,TGTGCCAGCAGTTCTTACAATCAGCCCCAGCATTTT,TRBV27,TRBJ1-5,-,once
CASRPGTQNTEAFF,TGTGCCAGCAGACCCGGGACACAGAACACTGAAGCTTTCTTT,TRBV2,TRBJ1-1,-,many
CASSLASGGHTEAFF,TGTGCCAGCAGCTTAGCCAGCGGTGGTCACACTGAAGCTTTCTTT,TRBV7-8,TRBJ1-1,-,-
CASSQVTGGTEAFF,TGTGCCAGCAGCCAAGTGACAGGAGGAACTGAAGCTTTCTTT,TRBV3-1/TRBV3-2,TRBJ1-1,-,-
CASSLGDFSRNEQFF,TGCGCCAGCAGCTTGGGAGATTTTTCGAGGAATGAGCAGTTCTTC,TRBV5-1,TRBJ2-1,-,-
CASSLELGFGVEQYF,TGTGCCAGCAGCTTAGAGCTAGGCTTTGGTGTTGAGCAGTACTTC,TRBV7-8,TRBJ2-7,-,many
CASSPRAPGGVGTDTQYF,TGTGCCAGCAGTCCAAGGGCGCCCGGGGGGGTAGGCACAGATACGCAGTATTTT,TRBV6-6,TRBJ2-3,TRBD2,-
CASRGPDRAYGYTF,TGTGCCAGTCGGGGTCCGGACAGGGCCTATGGCTACACCTTC,TRBV19,TRBJ1-2,TRBD1,few
CASSLGFGLATRPGEQFF,TGTGCCAGCAGCTTGGGTTTTGGACTAGCCACGAGACCAGGTGAGCAGTTCTTC,TRBV7-9,TRBJ2-1,TRBD2,-